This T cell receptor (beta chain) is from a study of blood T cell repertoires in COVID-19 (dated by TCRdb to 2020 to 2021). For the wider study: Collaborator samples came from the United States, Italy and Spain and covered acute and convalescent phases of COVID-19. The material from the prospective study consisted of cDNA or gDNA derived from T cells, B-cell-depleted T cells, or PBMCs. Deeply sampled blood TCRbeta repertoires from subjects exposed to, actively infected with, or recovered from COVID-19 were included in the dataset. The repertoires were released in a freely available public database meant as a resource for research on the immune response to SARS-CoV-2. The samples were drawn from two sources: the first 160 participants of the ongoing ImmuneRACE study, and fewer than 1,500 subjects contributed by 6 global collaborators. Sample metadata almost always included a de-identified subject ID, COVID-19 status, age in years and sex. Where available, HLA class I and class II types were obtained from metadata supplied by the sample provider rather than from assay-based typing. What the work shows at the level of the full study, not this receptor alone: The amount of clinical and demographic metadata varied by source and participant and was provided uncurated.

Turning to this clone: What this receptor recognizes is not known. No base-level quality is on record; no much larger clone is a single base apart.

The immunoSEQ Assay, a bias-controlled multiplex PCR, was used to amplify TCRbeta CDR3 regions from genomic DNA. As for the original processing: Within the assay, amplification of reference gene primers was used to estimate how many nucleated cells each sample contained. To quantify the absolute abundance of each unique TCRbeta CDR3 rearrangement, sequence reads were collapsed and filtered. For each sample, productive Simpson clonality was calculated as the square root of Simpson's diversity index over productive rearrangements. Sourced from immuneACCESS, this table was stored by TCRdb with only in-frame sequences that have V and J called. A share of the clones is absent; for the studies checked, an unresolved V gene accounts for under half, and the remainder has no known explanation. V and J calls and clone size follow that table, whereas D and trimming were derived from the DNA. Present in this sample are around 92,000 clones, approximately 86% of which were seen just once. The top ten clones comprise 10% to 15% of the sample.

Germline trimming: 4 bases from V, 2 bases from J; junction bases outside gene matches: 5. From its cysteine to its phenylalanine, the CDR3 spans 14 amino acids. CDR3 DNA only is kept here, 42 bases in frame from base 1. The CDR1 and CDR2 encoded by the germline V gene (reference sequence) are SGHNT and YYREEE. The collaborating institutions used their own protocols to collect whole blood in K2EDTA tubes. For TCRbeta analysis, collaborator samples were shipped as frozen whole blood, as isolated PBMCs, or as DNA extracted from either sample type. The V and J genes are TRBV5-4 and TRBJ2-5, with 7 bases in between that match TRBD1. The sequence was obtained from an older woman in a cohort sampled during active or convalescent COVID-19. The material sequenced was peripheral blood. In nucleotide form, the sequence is TGTGCCAGCAGCGAGGGACAGATACAAGAGACCCAGTACTTC. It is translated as CASSEGQIQETQYF. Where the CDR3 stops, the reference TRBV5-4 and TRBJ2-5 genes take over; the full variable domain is ETGVTQSPTHLIKTRGQQVTLRCSSQSGHNTVSWYQQALGQGPQFIFQYYREEENGRGNFPPRFSGLQFPNYSSELNVNALELDDSALYLCASSEGQIQETQYFGPGTRLLVL.